The T cell receptor (beta chain) described here comes from a study of cytomegalovirus exposure and HLA in healthy donors. Clones were sequenced by immunoSEQ multiplex PCR, and TCRdb holds only the in-frame ones, with some missing. The table has around 250,000 clones, nearly 90% seen once. This clone was found a few times. Between the trimmed V and J ends, which lost 3 bases and 5 bases, there was a span of 10 bases. The CDR3 extends over 13 amino acids. Per germline, CDR1 KGHSH and CDR2 LQKENI. Sequencing input: PBMCs. V is TRBV18 and J is TRBJ1-1; possibly TRBD1 for D (5 bases). The sequence was obtained from a woman aged 18 to 35 in good health and CMV-seronegative. CDR3 sequence: CASSPAGRTEAFF. In DNA, the CDR3 is TGTGCCAGCTCACCGGCGGGACGGACTGAAGCTTTCTTT.